This TCR beta chain was documented in a study of shared clonotypes between healthy human individuals. Germline loops: CDR1 LGHNA, CDR2 YSLEER. CDR3 size: 16 residues. V shed 4 bases, J shed 3 bases, and the junction held 5 bases outside the gene matches. Naive CD8 cells, CD45RO-negative and positively selected for CCR7, excluded terminally differentiated effector memory CD45RA+ cells. All donors were healthy HIV-negative adults lacking recent acute infections or vaccinations. It was 150 to 250 ng DNA, 25,000 to 35,000 T cell genomes, that sorted-subset replicate PCRs used. The assay was immunoSEQ multiplex PCR, and TCRdb's table has in-frame clones only and misses some. The sample gives almost 700,000 clones, 90% to 95% of which show up once; about a quarter is in the top ten. Regarding the study as a whole: Non-shared clonotypes had lower generation probabilities than those shared by all four donors. Large depth notwithstanding, sorted-subset sequencing proved incomplete by rarefaction.

Concerning this clone: Antigen: not known.

The clonotype was recovered from a man aged 25-40 years in good health. The chain recombines TRBV4-3 with TRBJ2-3, with 12 bases fitting TRBD2. Source material: naive CD8+ T cells sorted from blood. The CDR3 bases are TGCGCCAGCAGCCCTGGACTAGCGGGGCGTACAGATACGCAGTATTTT. Its translation is CASSPGLAGRTDTQYF.